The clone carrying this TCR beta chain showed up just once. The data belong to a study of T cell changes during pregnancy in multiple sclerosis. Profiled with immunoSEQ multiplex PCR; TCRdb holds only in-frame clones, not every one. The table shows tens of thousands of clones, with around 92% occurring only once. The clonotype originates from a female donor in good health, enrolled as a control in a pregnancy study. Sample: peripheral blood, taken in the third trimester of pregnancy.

CDR3 in amino acids: CASSGLGVGGEQYF. CDR3 in DNA: TGTGCCAGCAGCGGCCTTGGGGTGGGAGGCGAGCAGTACTTC. This chain links TRBV27 with TRBJ2-7; TRBD2 might be the D (6 bases). This CDR3 region has 14 residues. V shed 6 bases and J shed 6 bases, with 18 bases lying between them. The germline V gene encodes CDR1 MNHEY and CDR2 SMNVEV (reference sequence).